Here is one T cell receptor (beta chain) with its context. As yet, its antigen is unknown. Possible read error: a much larger clone is one base away. The data derive from a study of shared clonotypes between healthy human individuals. Germline V gene lookup returns CDR1 SGHDT and CDR2 YYEEEE. The CDR3 length is 11 residues. The germline V and J ends were trimmed by 6 bases and 2 bases, with 3 bases remaining between them. Each cell subset's genomic DNA was divided evenly among several immunoSEQ plates. In the original analysis: ImmunoSEQ junction-only sequences lacked quality scores, so their filtering differed. The data were produced by immunoSEQ multiplex PCR, yet TCRdb's version contains in-frame clones alone and is incomplete. That table is the source of V, J and clone size, and D and trimming were worked out from the DNA. Here the sample spans roughly 590,000 clones, nearly 97% being singletons.

Study results and caveats: As a rule, naive subsets had a larger estimated richness than memory subsets.

Terminally differentiated effector memory CD45RA+ cells were excluded by CCR7 positive selection of CD45RO-negative cells. There were only Caucasian adults among the donors, and all lived in Nashville, Tennessee. Sequenced sample: naive CD8+ T cells sorted from blood. The V and J genes are TRBV5-6 and TRBJ2-1; unclear D gene. This clonotype was obtained from a woman aged 25 to 45 in good health. CDR3 in amino acids: CASTTYNEQFF. CDR3 sequence (DNA): TGTGCCAGCACCACCTACAATGAGCAGTTCTTC.